A selection of T cell receptor beta chains follows, all from one sample in a study of cytomegalovirus exposure and HLA in healthy donors. The assay was immunoSEQ multiplex PCR, and TCRdb's table has in-frame clones only and misses some. The sample has 200,000 to 300,000 clones, around 80% seen once. Source material: PBMCs. These receptors came from a woman aged 55-70 years in good health and CMV-seropositive. CDR3s include the opening cysteine and the closing phenylalanine or tryptophan. The D gene is left open where the match is weak. Clone size, where shown, is once, few, many, or a class for clones that have expanded.

D gene	V gene	clone size	J gene	CDR3 protein	CDR3 DNA
TRBD1	TRBV5-1	NA	TRBJ1-2	CASSETGDYGYTF	TGCGCCAGCAGCGAGACAGGGGACTATGGCTACACCTTC
NA	TRBV9	NA	TRBJ1-2	CASSVVFGYGYTF	TGTGCCAGCAGCGTAGTTTTCGGCTATGGCTACACCTTC
NA	TRBV2	NA	TRBJ2-1	CASSDEVEQFF	TGTGCCAGCAGTGACGAGGTTGAGCAGTTCTTC
NA	TRBV21-1	NA	TRBJ2-1	CAGVLARGYNEQFF	TGTGCCGGTGTACTGGCCCGAGGATACAATGAGCAGTTCTTC
TRBD2	TRBV6-5	NA	TRBJ2-1	CATRVGAGGPNEQFF	TGTGCGACGAGAGTGGGAGCGGGAGGGCCAAATGAGCAGTTCTTC
TRBD2	TRBV5-1	NA	TRBJ2-2	CASSSGLAGRGTGELFF	TGCGCCAGCAGCTCGGGACTAGCGGGAAGAGGCACCGGGGAGCTGTTTTTT
NA	TRBV10-3	NA	TRBJ2-3	CAIRASEGGTDTQYF	TGTGCCATCAGAGCCTCGGAAGGGGGCACAGATACGCAGTATTTT
TRBD1	TRBV18	few	TRBJ1-2	CASSPPGGRLYGYTF	TGTGCCAGCTCACCACCAGGGGGCCGTCTCTATGGCTACACCTTC
TRBD1	TRBV28	NA	TRBJ2-1	CASSLGGQGAGEQFF	TGTGCCAGCAGTTTAGGCGGACAGGGGGCCGGTGAGCAGTTCTTC
NA	TRBV10-2	NA	TRBJ2-2	CASSRKGQANTGELFF	TGCGCCAGCAGTAGAAAAGGACAAGCGAACACCGGGGAGCTGTTTTTT
NA	TRBV7-9	NA	TRBJ1-1	CASSPLERVWAFF	TGTGCCAGCAGCCCTCTCGAGAGGGTCTGGGCTTTCTTT
NA	TRBV5-1	NA	TRBJ2-1	CASSLVAPSYNEQFF	TGCGCCAGCAGCTTGGTAGCACCCTCCTACAATGAGCAGTTCTTC
NA	TRBV11-1	NA	TRBJ1-1	CASSLWEGDTEAFF	TGTGCCAGCAGCTTATGGGAGGGGGACACTGAAGCTTTCTTT
NA	TRBV18	few	TRBJ2-7	CASSPPWQGSPYEQYF	TGTGCCAGCTCACCACCGTGGCAGGGAAGTCCCTACGAGCAGTACTTC
TRBD1	TRBV27	NA	TRBJ1-5	CASSSGQGGGQPQHF	TGTGCCAGCAGTTCAGGACAGGGAGGAGGGCAGCCCCAGCATTTT
NA	TRBV7-9	few	TRBJ1-4	CASSQSVTNEKLFF	TGTGCCAGCAGCCAAAGCGTAACTAATGAAAAACTGTTTTTT
TRBD1	TRBV2	NA	TRBJ1-5	CASSVQGARQPQHF	TGTGCCAGCAGTGTACAGGGGGCCCGTCAGCCCCAGCATTTT
NA	TRBV7-2	NA	TRBJ2-2	CASSLGHYTGELFF	TGTGCCAGCAGCTTGGGCCATTACACCGGGGAGCTGTTTTTT
NA	TRBV28	NA	TRBJ2-4	CASSITENIQYF	TGTGCCAGCAGTATTACGGAGAACATTCAGTACTTC
TRBD1	TRBV6-1	once	TRBJ1-4	CASSWDSPLRGLFF	TGTGCCAGCTCCTGGGACAGCCCCTTACGGGGACTGTTTTTT
NA	TRBV29-1	NA	TRBJ2-7	CSVEEGRNTFEQYF	TGCAGCGTTGAGGAGGGACGGAACACTTTCGAGCAGTACTTC
NA	TRBV7-3	NA	TRBJ1-6	CASSSGQIGSPLHF	TGTGCCAGCAGCTCCGGACAGATCGGGTCACCCCTCCACTTT
TRBD2	TRBV18	NA	TRBJ2-5	CASSPGTSGSGQETQYF	TGTGCCAGCTCACCAGGGACTAGCGGGAGCGGTCAGGAGACCCAGTACTTC
TRBD2	TRBV5-1	NA	TRBJ2-1	CASSLQREGLSSEQFF	TGCGCCAGCAGCTTGCAGCGGGAGGGCCTATCTAGTGAGCAGTTCTTC
TRBD2	TRBV27	NA	TRBJ2-7	CASRMYAGLAYEQYF	TGTGCCAGCAGGATGTACGCGGGACTAGCCTACGAGCAGTACTTC
NA	TRBV5-5	NA	TRBJ1-5	CASSRIGQPVKNQPQHF	TGTGCCAGCAGCCGGATCGGACAGCCGGTAAAGAATCAGCCCCAGCATTTT
NA	TRBV7-9	NA	TRBJ2-7	CASSLGTASSYEQYF	TGTGCCAGCAGCTTAGGGACTGCGAGCTCCTACGAGCAGTACTTC
NA	TRBV5-4	NA	TRBJ1-2	CASSLDHGKIYGYTF	TGTGCCAGCAGCTTAGACCACGGGAAGATCTATGGCTACACCTTC
NA	TRBV18	NA	TRBJ2-3	CASSPPGGVDTQYF	TGTGCCAGCTCACCACCGGGGGGTGTGGATACGCAGTATTTT
TRBD1	TRBV5-1	NA	TRBJ1-2	CASSLETGESNYGYTF	TGCGCCAGCAGCTTGGAAACAGGGGAAAGTAACTATGGCTACACCTTC
NA	TRBV9	NA	TRBJ2-7	CASSVGAIHEQYF	TGTGCCAGCAGCGTAGGTGCTATCCACGAGCAGTACTTC
TRBD2	TRBV6-1	few	TRBJ2-3	CASSEFGLAGGGETDTQYF	TGTGCCAGCAGTGAATTCGGACTAGCGGGAGGGGGTGAGACAGATACGCAGTATTTT
TRBD2	TRBV28	NA	TRBJ2-7	CASSSWTSGRVYEQYF	TGTGCCAGCAGTTCATGGACTAGCGGGAGGGTATACGAGCAGTACTTC
NA	TRBV5-6	once	TRBJ1-2	CASSFSADYGYTF	TGTGCCAGCAGCTTCTCTGCGGACTATGGCTACACCTTC
TRBD2	TRBV18	NA	TRBJ2-1	CASSPLAGLGGHNEQFF	TGTGCCAGCTCACCACTAGCGGGACTAGGAGGGCACAATGAGCAGTTCTTC
TRBD2	TRBV4-1	NA	TRBJ2-1	CASSQLAGGKSSYNEQFF	TGCGCCAGCAGCCAACTAGCGGGAGGGAAAAGCTCCTACAATGAGCAGTTCTTC
TRBD2	TRBV5-4	NA	TRBJ2-2	CASSQGLAGNTGELFF	TGTGCCAGCAGCCAGGGACTAGCGGGAAATACCGGGGAGCTGTTTTTT
NA	TRBV10-3	NA	TRBJ1-1	CAISEPSVNTEAFF	TGTGCCATCAGTGAGCCCTCCGTGAACACTGAAGCTTTCTTT
TRBD1	TRBV27	few	TRBJ2-7	CASSSNSGTGLREQYF	TGTGCCAGCAGTTCCAATTCCGGGACAGGGTTGCGGGAGCAGTACTTC
TRBD1	TRBV27	once	TRBJ2-7	CASAVSGTGFYEQYF	TGTGCCAGCGCTGTCTCCGGGACAGGGTTTTACGAGCAGTACTTC
TRBD2	TRBV7-2	NA	TRBJ2-3	CASSLTGGFTDTQYF	TGTGCCAGCAGCTTGACGGGAGGCTTCACAGATACGCAGTATTTT